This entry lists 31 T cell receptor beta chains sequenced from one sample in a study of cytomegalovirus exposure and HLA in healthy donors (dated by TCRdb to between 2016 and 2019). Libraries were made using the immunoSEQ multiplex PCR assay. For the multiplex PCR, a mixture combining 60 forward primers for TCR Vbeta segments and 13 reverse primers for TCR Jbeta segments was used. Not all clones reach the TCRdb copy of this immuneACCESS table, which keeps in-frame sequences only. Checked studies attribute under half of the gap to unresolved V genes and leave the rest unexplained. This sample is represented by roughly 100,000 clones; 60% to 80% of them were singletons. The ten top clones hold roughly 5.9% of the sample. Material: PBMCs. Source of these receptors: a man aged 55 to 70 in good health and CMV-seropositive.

In DNA, the CDR3 is TGTGCCAGCAGCGTGTACCCGGGACTAGCGGGGGCGCAATACGAGCAGTACTTC. Translated, it gives CASSVYPGLAGAQYEQYF. The rearrangement uses TRBV9 and TRBJ2-7; TRBD2 agrees at 14 bases. Germline V gene data show CDR1 as SGDLS and CDR2 as YYNGEE. The CDR3 covers 18 residues. V lost 2 bases and J lost 4; bases outside the gene matches: 11.

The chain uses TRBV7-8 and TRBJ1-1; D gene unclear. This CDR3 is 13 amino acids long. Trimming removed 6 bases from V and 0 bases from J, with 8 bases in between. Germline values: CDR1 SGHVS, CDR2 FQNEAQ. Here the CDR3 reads CASSLRLNTEAFF. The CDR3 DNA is TGTGCCAGCAGTCTTCGGTTGAACACTGAAGCTTTCTTT.

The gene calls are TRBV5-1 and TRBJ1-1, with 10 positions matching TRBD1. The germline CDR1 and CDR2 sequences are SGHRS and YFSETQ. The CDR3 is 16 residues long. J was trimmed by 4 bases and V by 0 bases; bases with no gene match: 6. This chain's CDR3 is CASSLETGGRGTEAFF. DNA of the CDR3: TGCGCCAGCAGCTTGGAGACAGGGGGCAGAGGCACTGAAGCTTTCTTT.

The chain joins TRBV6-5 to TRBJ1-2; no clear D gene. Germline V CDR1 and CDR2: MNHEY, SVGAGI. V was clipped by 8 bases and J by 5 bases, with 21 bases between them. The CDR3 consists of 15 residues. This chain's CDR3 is CASYRDAGKRYGYTF. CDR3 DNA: TGTGCCAGCTACCGTGACGCAGGAAAGAGATATGGCTACACCTTC.

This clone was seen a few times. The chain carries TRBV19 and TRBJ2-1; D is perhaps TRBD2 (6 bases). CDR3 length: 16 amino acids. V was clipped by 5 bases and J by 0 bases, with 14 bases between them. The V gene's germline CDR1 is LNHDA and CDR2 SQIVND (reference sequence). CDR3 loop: CASSRLEGGSYNEQFF. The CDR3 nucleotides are TGTGCCAGTAGTCGACTAGAAGGAGGCTCCTACAATGAGCAGTTCTTC.

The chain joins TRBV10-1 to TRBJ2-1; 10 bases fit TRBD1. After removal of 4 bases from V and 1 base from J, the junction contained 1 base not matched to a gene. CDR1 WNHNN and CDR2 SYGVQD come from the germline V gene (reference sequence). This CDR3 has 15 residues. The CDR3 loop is CASSAGQGSYNEQFF. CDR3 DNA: TGCGCCAGCAGTGCGGGACAGGGGTCCTACAATGAGCAGTTCTTC.

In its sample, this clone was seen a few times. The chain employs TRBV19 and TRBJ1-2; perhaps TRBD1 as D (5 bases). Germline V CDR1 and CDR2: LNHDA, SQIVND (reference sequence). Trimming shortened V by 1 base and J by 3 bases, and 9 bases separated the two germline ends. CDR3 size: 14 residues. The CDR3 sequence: CASSIAGTYYGYTF. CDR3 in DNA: TGTGCCAGTAGTATAGCAGGGACTTACTATGGCTACACCTTC.

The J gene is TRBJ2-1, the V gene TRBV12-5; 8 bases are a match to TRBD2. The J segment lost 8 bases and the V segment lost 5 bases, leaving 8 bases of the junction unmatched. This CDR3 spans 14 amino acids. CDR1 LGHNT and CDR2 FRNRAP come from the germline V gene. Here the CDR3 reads CASGPIAGIDEQFF. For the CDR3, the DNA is TGTGCTAGTGGTCCAATAGCGGGGATTGATGAGCAGTTCTTC.

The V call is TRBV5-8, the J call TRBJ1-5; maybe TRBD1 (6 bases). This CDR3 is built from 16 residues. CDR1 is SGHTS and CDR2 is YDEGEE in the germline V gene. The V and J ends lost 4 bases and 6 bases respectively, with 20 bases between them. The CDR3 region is CASSPGTGWTGQPQHF. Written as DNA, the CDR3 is TGTGCCAGCAGCCCGGGAACAGGGTGGACTGGTCAGCCCCAGCATTTT.

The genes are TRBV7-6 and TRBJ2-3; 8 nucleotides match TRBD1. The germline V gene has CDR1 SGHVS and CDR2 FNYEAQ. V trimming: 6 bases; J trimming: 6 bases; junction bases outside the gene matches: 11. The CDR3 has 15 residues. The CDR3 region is CASSSTINRGDTQYF. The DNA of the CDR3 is TGTGCCAGCAGTTCTACGATTAACAGGGGGGATACGCAGTATTTT.

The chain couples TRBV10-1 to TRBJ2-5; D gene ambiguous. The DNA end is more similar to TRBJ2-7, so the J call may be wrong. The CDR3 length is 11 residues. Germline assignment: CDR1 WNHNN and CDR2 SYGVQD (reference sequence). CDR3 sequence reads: CASSMYYEQYF. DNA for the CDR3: TGCGCCAGCAGTATGTACTACGAGCAGTACTTC.

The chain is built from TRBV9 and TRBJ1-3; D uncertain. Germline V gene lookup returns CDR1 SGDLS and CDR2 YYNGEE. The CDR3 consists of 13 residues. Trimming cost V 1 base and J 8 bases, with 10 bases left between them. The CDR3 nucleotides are TGTGCCAGCAGCGTATCGCTTAGAGACACCATATATTTT. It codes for CASSVSLRDTIYF.

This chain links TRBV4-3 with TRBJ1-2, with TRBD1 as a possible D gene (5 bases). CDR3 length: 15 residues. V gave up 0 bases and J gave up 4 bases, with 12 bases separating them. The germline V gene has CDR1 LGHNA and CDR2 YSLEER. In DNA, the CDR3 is TGCGCCAGCAGCCAAGACGGGGCCGGGAGCTATGGCTACACCTTC. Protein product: CASSQDGAGSYGYTF.

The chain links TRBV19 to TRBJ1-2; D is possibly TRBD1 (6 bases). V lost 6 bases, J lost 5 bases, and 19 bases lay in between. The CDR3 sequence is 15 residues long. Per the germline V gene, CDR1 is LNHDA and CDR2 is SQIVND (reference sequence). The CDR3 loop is CASRPGTLSPYGYTF. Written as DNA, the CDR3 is TGTGCCAGTAGACCCGGGACACTAAGCCCTTATGGCTACACCTTC.

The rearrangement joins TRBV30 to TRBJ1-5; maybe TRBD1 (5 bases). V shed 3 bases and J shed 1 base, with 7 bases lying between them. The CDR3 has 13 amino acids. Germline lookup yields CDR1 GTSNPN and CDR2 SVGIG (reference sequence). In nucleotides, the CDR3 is TGTGCCTGGAGGGCAGGGAGCAATCAGCCCCAGCATTTT. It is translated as CAWRAGSNQPQHF.

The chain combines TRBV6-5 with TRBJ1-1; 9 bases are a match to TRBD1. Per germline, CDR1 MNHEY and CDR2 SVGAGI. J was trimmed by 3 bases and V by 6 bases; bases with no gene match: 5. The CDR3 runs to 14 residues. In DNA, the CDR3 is TGTGCCAGCAGGAGACAGGGGGAATACACTGAAGCTTTCTTT. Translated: CASRRQGEYTEAFF.

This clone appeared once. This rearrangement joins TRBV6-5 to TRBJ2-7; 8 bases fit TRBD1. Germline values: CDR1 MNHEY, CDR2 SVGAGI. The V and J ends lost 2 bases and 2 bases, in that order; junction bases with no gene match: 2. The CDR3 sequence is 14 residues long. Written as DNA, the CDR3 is TGTGCCAGCAGTTACGGACAGGGAGCCTACGAGCAGTACTTC. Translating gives CASSYGQGAYEQYF.

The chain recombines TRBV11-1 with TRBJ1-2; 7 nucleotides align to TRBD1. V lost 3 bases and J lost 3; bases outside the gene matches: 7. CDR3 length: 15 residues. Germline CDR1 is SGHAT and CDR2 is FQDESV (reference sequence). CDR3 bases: TGTGCCAGCAGCTTCCGACAGGGCGGGCACTATGGCTACACCTTC. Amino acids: CASSFRQGGHYGYTF.

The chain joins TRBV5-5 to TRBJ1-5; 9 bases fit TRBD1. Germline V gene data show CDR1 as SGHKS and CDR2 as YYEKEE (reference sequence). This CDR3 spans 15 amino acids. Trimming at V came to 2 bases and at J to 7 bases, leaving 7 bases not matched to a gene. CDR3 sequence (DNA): TGTGCCAGCAGCTTTGGGGACAGGGAAGCCCAGCCCCAGCATTTT. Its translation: CASSFGDREAQPQHF.

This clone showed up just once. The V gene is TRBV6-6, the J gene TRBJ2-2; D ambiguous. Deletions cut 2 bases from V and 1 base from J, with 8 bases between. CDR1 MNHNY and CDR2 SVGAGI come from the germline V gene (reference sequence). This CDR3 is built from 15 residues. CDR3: CASSYGQWNTGELFF. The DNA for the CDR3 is TGTGCCAGCAGTTACGGGCAATGGAACACCGGGGAGCTGTTTTTT.

CDR3 amino acids: CASGPGTGFYEQYF. CDR3 in DNA: TGTGCCAGCGGTCCCGGGACAGGGTTCTACGAGCAGTACTTC. The chain has TRBV2 and TRBJ2-7; 9 bases line up with TRBD1. The CDR3 contains 14 residues. The germline CDR1 and CDR2 sequences are SNHLY and FYNNEI. V shed 8 bases, J shed 3 bases, and the junction held 8 bases outside the gene matches.

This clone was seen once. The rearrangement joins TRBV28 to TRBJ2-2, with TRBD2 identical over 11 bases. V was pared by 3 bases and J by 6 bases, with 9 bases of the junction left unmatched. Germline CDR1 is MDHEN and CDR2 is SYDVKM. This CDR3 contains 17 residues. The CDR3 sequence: CASSFQLAGVRPGELFF. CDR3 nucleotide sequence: TGTGCCAGCAGTTTCCAACTAGCGGGGGTCCGCCCCGGGGAGCTGTTTTTT.

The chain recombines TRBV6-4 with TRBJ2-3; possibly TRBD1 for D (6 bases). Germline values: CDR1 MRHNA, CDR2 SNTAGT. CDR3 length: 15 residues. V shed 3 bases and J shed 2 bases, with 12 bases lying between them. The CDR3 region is CASSEGQSDTDTQYF. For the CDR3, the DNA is TGTGCCAGCAGTGAGGGACAATCCGACACAGATACGCAGTATTTT.

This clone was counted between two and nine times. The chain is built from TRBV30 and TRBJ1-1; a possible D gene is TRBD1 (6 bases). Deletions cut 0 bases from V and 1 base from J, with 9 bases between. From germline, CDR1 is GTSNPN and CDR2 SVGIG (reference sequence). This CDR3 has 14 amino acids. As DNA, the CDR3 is TGTGCCTGGAGTGTACGCAGGGGGAACACTGAAGCTTTCTTT. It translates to CAWSVRRGNTEAFF.

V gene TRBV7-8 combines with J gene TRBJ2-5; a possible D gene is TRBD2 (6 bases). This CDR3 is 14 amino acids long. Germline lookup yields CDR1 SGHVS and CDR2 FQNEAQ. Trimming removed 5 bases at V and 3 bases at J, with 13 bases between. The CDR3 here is CASSPPWGEETQYF. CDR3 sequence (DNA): TGTGCCAGCAGCCCCCCTTGGGGGGAAGAGACCCAGTACTTC.

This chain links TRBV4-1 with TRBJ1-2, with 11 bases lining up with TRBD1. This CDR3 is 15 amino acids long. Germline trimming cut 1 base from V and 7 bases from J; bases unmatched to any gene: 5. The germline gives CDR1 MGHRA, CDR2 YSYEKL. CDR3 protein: CASSQVDRGLSGYTF. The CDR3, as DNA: TGCGCCAGCAGCCAAGTGGACAGGGGGCTCAGTGGCTACACCTTC.

The CDR3 bases are TGTGCCAGCAGCCAAATCCAGGGGGTTAGGGACTATGGCTACACCTTC. Amino acid sequence: CASSQIQGVRDYGYTF. This chain joins TRBV11-2 and TRBJ1-2; TRBD1 matches at 7 bases. CDR3 length equals 16 residues. Unmatched junction bases numbered 12, after V lost 5 bases and J lost 3 bases. Per germline, CDR1 SGHAT and CDR2 FQNNGV.

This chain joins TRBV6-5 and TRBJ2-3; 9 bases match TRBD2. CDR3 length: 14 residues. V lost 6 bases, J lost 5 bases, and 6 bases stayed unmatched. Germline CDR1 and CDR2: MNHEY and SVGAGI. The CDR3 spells CASRRLAAEDTQYF. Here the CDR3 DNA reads TGTGCCAGCAGGCGACTAGCGGCTGAAGATACGCAGTATTTT.

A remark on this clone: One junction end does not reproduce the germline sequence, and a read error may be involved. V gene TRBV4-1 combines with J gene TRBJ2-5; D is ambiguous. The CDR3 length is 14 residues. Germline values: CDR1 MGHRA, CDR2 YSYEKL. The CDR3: CASSHLVGQETRYF. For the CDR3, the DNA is TGCGCCAGCAGCCACCTAGTGGGTCAAGAGACCCGGTACTTC.

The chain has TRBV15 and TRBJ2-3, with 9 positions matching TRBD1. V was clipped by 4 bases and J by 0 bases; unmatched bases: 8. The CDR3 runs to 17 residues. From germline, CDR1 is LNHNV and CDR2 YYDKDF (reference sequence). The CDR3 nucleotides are TGTGCCACCAGCATCTTAGGGACAGGGTCTAGCACAGATACGCAGTATTTT. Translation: CATSILGTGSSTDTQYF.

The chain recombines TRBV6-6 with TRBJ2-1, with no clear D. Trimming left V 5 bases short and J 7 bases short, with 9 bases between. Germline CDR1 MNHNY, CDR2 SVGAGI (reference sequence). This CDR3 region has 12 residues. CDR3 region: CASSLQENEQFF. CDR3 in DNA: TGTGCCAGCAGTCTCCAGGAAAATGAGCAGTTCTTC.